A selection of T cell receptor beta chains follows, all from one sample in a study of tumor and adjacent non-tumor tissue in lung cancer. One entry per CDR3 protein results from TCRdb running MiXCR on the multiplex PCR reads. The sample includes 90,000 to 110,000 distinct CDR3 sequences, roughly 80% of them seen just once. Sequencing was done on a sample of lung tumor tissue. The receptor source for this set is an older woman with non-small cell lung cancer. The conserved cysteine and the conserved F or W are not part of the CDR3 here. Each record gives: V gene, J gene, clone size, CDR3 protein. Where a row states a size, it is once, few, many or the class of an expanded clone; other rows omit it.

TRBV28	TRBJ2-2	.	VTQGGNTGELF
TRBV12-3/TRBV12-4	TRBJ2-2	.	ASIFGTGELF
TRBV11-3	TRBJ2-1	.	ASTGTSYNEQF
TRBV11-3	TRBJ2-1	.	ASTGASYDEQF
TRBV6-6	TRBJ2-7	.	ASNRRTRVDYEQY
TRBV4-2	TRBJ2-3	.	AGSPNGGEGDTQY
TRBV5-1	TRBJ2-1	few	ASSFNNEQF
TRBV7-2	TRBJ1-3	.	ASSGQDGNTIY
TRBV11-2	TRBJ2-7	.	ASSYETSGSYGQY
TRBV11-3	TRBJ2-3	.	ASSLRSNTQY
TRBV29-1	TRBJ2-7	.	SVSGMGDYEQY
TRBV6-2/TRBV6-3	TRBJ1-5	.	ASSLTRTRARDRPQH
TRBV6-5	TRBJ1-2	many	ASSPGLGMGYGYT
TRBV6-5	TRBJ1-2	.	ASGKTSTGVSNYGYT
TRBV30	TRBJ1-2	.	AWSTRGVRDYGYT
TRBV12-3/TRBV12-4	TRBJ1-2	.	ATSSGTAGDYDYT
TRBV29-1	TRBJ2-3	once	SVDGGGTDTQY
TRBV20-1	TRBJ2-5	.	SARVSSQAQC
TRBV7-2	TRBJ1-1	once	ANSLLAATLEAF
TRBV11-3	TRBJ2-3	.	ASCPGQGGHTQY
TRBV11-2	TRBJ2-1	.	ASGPSGGSSYDEQF
TRBV14	TRBJ2-3	few	ASSRDRARDTQY
TRBV5-4	TRBJ2-7	.	TSSTLGTGLYEQY
TRBV20-1	TRBJ1-1	.	SARDPGVRRTEAF
TRBV6-2/TRBV6-3	TRBJ2-7	.	VSSIGTARMEQY
TRBV11-2	TRBJ2-7	.	VSNITGYGQY
TRBV20-1	TRBJ2-7	.	SAGLLGGLSYEQY
TRBV20-1	TRBJ2-1	many	SARDGRGLNEQF
TRBV6-2/TRBV6-3	TRBJ2-7	.	ASSYSLQSPYYEQY
TRBV11-2	TRBJ1-6	.	ANSLGPATDRNSPLH
TRBV11-3	TRBJ1-1	.	ASSLDSGTGIDDF
TRBV11-2	TRBJ2-3	.	ASRRDYTYTQY
TRBV20-1	TRBJ1-5	.	SAPTPNGNQPRH
TRBV4-2	TRBJ2-3	.	ASKLTGAADRHY
TRBV4-3	TRBJ1-4	once	ASSQGFFATNEKLY
TRBV12-3/TRBV12-4	TRBJ1-2	.	AISLGIQANLYGYT
TRBV20-1	TRBJ2-1	.	IASPAGLLEQF
TRBV11-2	TRBJ2-3	.	ASCLEPRGGNTQY
TRBV6-6	TRBJ2-7	.	VSSDRGYGQY
TRBV4-3	TRBJ1-6	.	ANSRKGRENSPLH
TRBV11-2	TRBJ2-5	.	VSSPMGGQETQY
TRBV11-3	TRBJ2-2	.	TSSPTGGRTGELF
TRBV20-1	TRBJ2-1	.	SASGGRGCNDQF
TRBV12-3/TRBV12-4	TRBJ2-7	.	ASSLRDYKQY
TRBV20-1	TRBJ1-5	.	SSSGLGVGNRPQH